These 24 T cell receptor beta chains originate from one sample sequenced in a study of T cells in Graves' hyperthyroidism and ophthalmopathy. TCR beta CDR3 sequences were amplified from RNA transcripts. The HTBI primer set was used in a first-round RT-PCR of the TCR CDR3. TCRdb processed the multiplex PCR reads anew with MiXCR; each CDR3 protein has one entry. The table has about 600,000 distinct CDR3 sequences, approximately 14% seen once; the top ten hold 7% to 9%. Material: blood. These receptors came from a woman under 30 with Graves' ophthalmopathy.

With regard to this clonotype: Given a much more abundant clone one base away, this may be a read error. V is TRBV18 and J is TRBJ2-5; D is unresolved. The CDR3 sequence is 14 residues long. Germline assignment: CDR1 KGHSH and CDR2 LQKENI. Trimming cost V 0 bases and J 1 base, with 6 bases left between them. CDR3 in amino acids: CASSPPTPQETQYF. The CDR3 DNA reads TGTGCCAGCTCACCACCAACGCCCCAAGAGACCCAGTACTTC.

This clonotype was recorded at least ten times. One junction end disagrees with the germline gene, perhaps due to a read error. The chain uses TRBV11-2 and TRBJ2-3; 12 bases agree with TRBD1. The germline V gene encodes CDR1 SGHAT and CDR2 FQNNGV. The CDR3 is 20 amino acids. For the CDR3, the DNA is TGTGCCAGCAGCCTAGATTACCGGGACAGGGGGCGTTTGGGTACAGATACGCAGTATTTT. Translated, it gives CASSLDYRDRGRLGTDTQYF. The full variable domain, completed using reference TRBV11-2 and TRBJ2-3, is EAGVAQSPRYKIIEKRQSVAFWCNPISGHATLYWYQQILGQGPKLLIQFQNNGVVDDSQLPKDRFSAERLKGVDSTLKIQPAKLEDSAVYLCASSLDYRDRGRLGTDTQYFGPGTRLTVL.

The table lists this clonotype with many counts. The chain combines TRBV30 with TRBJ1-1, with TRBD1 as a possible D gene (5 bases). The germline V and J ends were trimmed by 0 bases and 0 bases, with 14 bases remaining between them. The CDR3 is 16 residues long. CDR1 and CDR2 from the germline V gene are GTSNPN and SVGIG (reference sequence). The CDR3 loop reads CAWSVGAGLMNTEAFF. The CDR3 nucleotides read TGTGCCTGGAGTGTCGGGGCGGGCCTTATGAACACTGAAGCTTTCTTT. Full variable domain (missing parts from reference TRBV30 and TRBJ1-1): SQTIHQWPATLVQPVGSPLSLECTVEGTSNPNLYWYRQAAGRGLQLLFYSVGIGQISSEVPQNLSASRPQDRQFILSSKKLLLSDSGFYLCAWSVGAGLMNTEAFFGQGTRLTVV.

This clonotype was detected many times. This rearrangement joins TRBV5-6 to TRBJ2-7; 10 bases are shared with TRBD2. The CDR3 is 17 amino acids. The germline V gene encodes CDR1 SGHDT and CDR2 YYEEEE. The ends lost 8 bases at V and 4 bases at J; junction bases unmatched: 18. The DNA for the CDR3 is TGTGCCAGTGGCAAACTGCGTGTGCTAGCGGGAGTTTACGAGCAGTACTTC. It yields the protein CASGKLRVLAGVYEQYF.

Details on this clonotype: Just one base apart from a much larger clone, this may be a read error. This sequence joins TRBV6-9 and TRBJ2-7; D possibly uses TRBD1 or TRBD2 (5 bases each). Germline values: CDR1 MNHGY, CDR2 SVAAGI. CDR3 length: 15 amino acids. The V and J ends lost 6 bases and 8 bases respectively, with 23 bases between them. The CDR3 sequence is CASSYRVMGRGKQYF. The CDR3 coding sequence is TGTGCCAGCAGCTATCGCGTGATGGGCCGGGGCAAGCAGTACTTC.

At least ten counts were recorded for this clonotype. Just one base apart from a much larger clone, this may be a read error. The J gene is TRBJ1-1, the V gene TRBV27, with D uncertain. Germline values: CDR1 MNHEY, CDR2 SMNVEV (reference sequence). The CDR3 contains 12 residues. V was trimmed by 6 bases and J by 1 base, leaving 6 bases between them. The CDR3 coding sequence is TGTGCCAGCAGCACTCAGAACACTGAAGCTTTCTTT. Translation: CASSTQNTEAFF.

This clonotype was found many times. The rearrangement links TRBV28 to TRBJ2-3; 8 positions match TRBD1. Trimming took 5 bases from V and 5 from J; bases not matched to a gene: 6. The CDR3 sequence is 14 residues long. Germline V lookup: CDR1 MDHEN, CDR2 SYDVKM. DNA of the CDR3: TGTGCCAGCAGTACACAGGGGGGAGGAGATACGCAGTATTTT. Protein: CASSTQGGGDTQYF.

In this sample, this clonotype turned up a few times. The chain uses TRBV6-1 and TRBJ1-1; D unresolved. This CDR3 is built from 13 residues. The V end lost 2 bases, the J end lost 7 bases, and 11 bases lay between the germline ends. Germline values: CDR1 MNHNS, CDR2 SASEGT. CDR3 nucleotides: TGTGCCAGCAGTGAATCTACAGCGGGTGAAGCTTTCTTT. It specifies CASSESTAGEAFF.

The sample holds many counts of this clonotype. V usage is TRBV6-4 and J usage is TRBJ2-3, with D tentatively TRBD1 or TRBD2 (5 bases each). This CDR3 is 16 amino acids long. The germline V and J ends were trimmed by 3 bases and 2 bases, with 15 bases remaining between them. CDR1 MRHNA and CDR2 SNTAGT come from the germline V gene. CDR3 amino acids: CASSEGTAPLTDTQYF. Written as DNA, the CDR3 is TGTGCCAGCAGTGAAGGGACGGCACCCCTCACAGATACGCAGTATTTT.

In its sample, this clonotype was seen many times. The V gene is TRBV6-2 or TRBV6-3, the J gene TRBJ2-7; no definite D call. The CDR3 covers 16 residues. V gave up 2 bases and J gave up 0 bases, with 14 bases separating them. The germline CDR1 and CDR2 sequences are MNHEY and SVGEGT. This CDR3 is CASSYIGLLSSYEQYF. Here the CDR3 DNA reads TGTGCCAGCAGTTACATAGGGCTGCTCAGCTCCTACGAGCAGTACTTC.

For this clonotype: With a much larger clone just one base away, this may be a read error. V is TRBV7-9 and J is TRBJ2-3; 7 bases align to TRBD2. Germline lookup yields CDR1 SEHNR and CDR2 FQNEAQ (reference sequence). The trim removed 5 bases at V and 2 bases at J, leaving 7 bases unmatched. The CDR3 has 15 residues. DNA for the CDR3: TGTGCCAGCAGCCCCAGCGGGGTCCCCACAGATACGCAGTATTTT. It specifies CASSPSGVPTDTQYF.

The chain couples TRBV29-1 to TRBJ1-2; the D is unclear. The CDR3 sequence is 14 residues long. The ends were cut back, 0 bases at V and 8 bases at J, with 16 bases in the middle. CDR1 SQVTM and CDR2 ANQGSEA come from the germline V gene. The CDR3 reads CSVEDDFSGVGYTF. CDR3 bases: TGCAGCGTTGAAGATGACTTCTCCGGGGTGGGCTACACCTTC.

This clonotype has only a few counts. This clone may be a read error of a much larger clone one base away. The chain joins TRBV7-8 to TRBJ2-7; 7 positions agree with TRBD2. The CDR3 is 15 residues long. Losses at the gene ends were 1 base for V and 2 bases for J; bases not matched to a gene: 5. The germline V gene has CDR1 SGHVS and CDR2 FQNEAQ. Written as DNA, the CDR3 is TGTGCCAGCAGCTTAGGACTAGCCATCCCCTACGAGCAGTACTTC. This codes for CASSLGLAIPYEQYF.

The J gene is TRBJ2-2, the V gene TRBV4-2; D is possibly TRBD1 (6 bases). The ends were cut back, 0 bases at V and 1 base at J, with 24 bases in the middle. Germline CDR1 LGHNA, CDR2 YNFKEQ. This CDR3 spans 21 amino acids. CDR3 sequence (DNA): TGTGCCAGCAGCCAAGATTTATCGTACTATGGGACACAGGGGAACACCGGGGAGCTGTTTTTT. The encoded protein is CASSQDLSYYGTQGNTGELFF.

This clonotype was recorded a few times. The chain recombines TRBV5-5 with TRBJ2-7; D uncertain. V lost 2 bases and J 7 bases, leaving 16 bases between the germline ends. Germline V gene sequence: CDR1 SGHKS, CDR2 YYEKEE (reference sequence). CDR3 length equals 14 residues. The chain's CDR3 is CASSFGHLLGEQYF. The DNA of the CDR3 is TGTGCCAGCAGCTTCGGGCACCTCCTGGGGGAGCAGTACTTC.

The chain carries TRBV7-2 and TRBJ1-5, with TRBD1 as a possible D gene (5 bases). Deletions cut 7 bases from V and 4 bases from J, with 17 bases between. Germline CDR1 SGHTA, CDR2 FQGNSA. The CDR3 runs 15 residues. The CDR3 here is CASTPGHGDNQPQHF. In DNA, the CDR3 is TGTGCCAGCACCCCAGGGCACGGGGATAATCAGCCCCAGCATTTT.

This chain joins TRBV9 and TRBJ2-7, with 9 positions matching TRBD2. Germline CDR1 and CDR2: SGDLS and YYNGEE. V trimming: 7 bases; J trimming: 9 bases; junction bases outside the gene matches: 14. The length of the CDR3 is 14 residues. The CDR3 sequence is CASSTEVSGSGQYF. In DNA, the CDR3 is TGTGCCAGCTCCACCGAGGTTAGCGGGAGTGGGCAGTACTTC.

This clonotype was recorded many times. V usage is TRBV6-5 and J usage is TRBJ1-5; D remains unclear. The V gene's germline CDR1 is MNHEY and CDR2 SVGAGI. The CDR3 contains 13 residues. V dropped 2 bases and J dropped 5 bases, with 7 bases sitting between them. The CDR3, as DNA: TGTGCCAGCAGTTACGATGGGTATCAGCCCCAGCATTTT. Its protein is CASSYDGYQPQHF.

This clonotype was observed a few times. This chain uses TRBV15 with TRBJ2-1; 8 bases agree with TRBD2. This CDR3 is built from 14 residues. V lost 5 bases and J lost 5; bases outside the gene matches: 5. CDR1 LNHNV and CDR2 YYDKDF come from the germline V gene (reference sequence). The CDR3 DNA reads TGTGCCACCAGCCGTAGCGGGACAAACAATGAGCAGTTCTTC. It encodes CATSRSGTNNEQFF.

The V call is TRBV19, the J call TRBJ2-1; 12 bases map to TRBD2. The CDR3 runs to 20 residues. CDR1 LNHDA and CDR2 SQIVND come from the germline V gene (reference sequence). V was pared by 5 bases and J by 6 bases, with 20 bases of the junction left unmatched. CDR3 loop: CASSVPLGGGRTSGVNEQFF. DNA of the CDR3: TGTGCCAGTAGTGTTCCCCTCGGGGGCGGTAGGACTAGCGGGGTCAATGAGCAGTTCTTC.

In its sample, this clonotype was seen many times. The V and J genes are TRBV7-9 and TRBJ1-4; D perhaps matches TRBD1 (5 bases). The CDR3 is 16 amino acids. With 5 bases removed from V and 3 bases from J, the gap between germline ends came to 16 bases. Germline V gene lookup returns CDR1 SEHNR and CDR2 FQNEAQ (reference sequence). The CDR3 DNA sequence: TGTGCCAGCAGCCCCGGTGGGCAGGGCCCTAATGAAAAACTGTTTTTT. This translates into CASSPGGQGPNEKLFF.

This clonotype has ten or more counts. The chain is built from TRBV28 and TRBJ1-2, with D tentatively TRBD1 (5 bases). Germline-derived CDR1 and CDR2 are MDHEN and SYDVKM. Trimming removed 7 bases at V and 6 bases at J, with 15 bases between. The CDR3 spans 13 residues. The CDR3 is CASTPGDSDGYTF. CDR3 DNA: TGTGCCAGCACCCCAGGCGACAGCGATGGCTACACCTTC.

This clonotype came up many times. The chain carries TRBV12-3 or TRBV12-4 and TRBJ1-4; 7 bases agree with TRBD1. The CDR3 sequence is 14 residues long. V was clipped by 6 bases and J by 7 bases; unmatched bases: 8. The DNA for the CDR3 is TGTGCCAGCAGCTTTAAGGGGGCAGGTGAAAAACTGTTTTTT. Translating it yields CASSFKGAGEKLFF.

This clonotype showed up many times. The CDR3 spells CASSYGDREGDGYTF. CDR3 sequence (DNA): TGTGCCAGCAGTTACGGCGACAGGGAAGGGGATGGCTACACCTTC. The chain recombines TRBV6-5 with TRBJ1-2; 7 nucleotides match TRBD1. The CDR3 contains 15 residues. Germline assignment: CDR1 MNHEY and CDR2 SVGAGI. Unmatched junction bases numbered 9, after V lost 2 bases and J lost 6 bases.